This T cell receptor (beta chain) was identified in a study of CD8 T cells in Susac syndrome. Overall study findings and caveats: Acknowledgment was made by the study that its TCR sequencing and HLA analysis involved a relatively small number of individuals.

The study sequenced TCR beta in blood CD8+ and CD4+ T cells. Control patients had untreated stable or active relapsing-remitting multiple sclerosis by revised McDonald criteria. On this clonotype itself: Antigen specificity is unknown.

About 0.5 to 1 ug RNA was reverse transcribed with random hexamers. Multiplex immunoSEQ PCR targeted 54 Vbeta and 13 Jbeta TCR beta segments. TCRdb passed the immunoSEQ multiplex PCR reads through MiXCR, listing each CDR3 protein once. Among about 150,000 distinct CDR3 sequences listed, approximately 93% were seen once. Sequencing was carried out using CD8+ T cells from PBMCs. This clonotype was obtained from a human donor with multiple sclerosis.

The CDR3 DNA reads TGCAGTGCTAGTAGGCAGGGCCACTCCTACGAGCAGTACTTC. It specifies CSASRQGHSYEQYF. The rearrangement uses TRBV20-1 and TRBJ2-7, with D possibly being TRBD1 (5 bases). The V gene lost 3 bases and the J gene lost 0 bases, with 12 bases spanning the gap. CDR3 length: 14 amino acids. Germline loops: CDR1 DFQATT, CDR2 SNEGSKA (reference sequence).